This record looks at one T cell receptor (beta chain) sequence and its context. The target antigen is unknown. These data come from a study of shared clonotypes between healthy human individuals. Background on the study: Participating donors consisted of a couple of women and a few men aged 18 to 49. Findings and caveats of the study: Clonotype sharing across donors was expected to vary with sequencing depth. Against clonotypes common to all four donors, non-shared ones had lower generation probabilities.

The V gene's germline CDR1 is WSHSY and CDR2 SAAADI. V shed 2 bases and J shed 1 base, with 12 bases lying between them. This CDR3 is built from 15 residues. Profiled with immunoSEQ multiplex PCR; TCRdb holds only in-frame clones, not every one. The sample lists around 1.4 million clones, approximately 98.5% seen once, with around 0.33% in the top ten. The sample comprised naive CD4+ T cells sorted from blood. Subset specified: CD45RA+ positively selected. This TCR derives from a man aged 30 to 39 in good health. The V gene is TRBV10-2, the J gene TRBJ2-7, with D possibly being TRBD1 (6 bases). CDR3: CASSEAGTPSYEQYF. As DNA, the CDR3 is TGCGCCAGCAGTGAGGCCGGGACACCGTCCTACGAGCAGTACTTC.